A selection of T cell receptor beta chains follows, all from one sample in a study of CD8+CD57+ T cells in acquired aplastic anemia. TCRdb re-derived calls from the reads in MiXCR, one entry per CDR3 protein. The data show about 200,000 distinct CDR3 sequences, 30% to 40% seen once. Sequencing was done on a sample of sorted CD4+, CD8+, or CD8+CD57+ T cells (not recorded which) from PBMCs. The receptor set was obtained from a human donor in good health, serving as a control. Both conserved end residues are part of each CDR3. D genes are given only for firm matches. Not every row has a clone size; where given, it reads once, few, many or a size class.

CASSPPTRNDEQFF TGTGCCAGCAGTCCCCCGACCAGAAACGATGAGCAGTTCTTC TRBV7-6 . TRBJ2-1 .
CASSYSETQYF TGTGCCAGCAGTTACTCCGAGACCCAGTACTTC TRBV6-6 many TRBJ2-5 .
CAWVWVGYGYTF TGTGCCTGGGTTTGGGTGGGATATGGCTACACCTTC TRBV19 . TRBJ1-2 .
CSASGQANRYGYTF TGCAGTGCTTCCGGACAGGCCAACCGGTATGGCTACACCTTC TRBV20-1 many TRBJ1-2 TRBD1
CSASFPYQETQYF TGCAGTGCCAGTTTTCCATACCAAGAGACCCAGTACTTC TRBV20-1 many TRBJ2-5 .
CSATRRDRDMGYEQYF TGCAGTGCCACGAGGCGGGATAGGGACATGGGCTACGAGCAGTACTTC TRBV20-1 many TRBJ2-7 .
CASSSEVYEQYF TGTGCCAGCAGCTCTGAAGTCTACGAGCAGTACTTC TRBV7-4 . TRBJ2-7 .
CASSLPRAKNIQYF TGTGCCAGCAGCTTGCCACGGGCCAAAAACATTCAGTACTTC TRBV5-4 . TRBJ2-4 .
CASSSQGYHGYTF TGTGCCAGCAGTTCTCAGGGGTACCATGGCTACACCTTC TRBV12-3/TRBV12-4 many TRBJ1-2 .
CATSRGALAGDPYEQYF TGTGCCACCAGCAGAGGGGCGCTAGCGGGAGACCCCTACGAGCAGTACTTC TRBV15 . TRBJ2-7 TRBD2
CASSLAASEQFF TGTGCCAGCAGCTTAGCAGCAAGTGAGCAGTTCTTC TRBV7-9 many TRBJ2-1 .
CAWGRRSNYGYTF TGTGCCTGGGGCCGTCGTAGTAACTATGGCTACACCTTC TRBV30 few TRBJ1-2 .
CASSYIPGQSTDTQYF TGTGCCAGCAGCTATATACCGGGACAGAGCACAGATACGCAGTATTTT TRBV5-4 . TRBJ2-3 TRBD1
CASSLYRGGGTDTQYF TGTGCCAGCAGCTTATATCGGGGCGGGGGCACAGATACGCAGTATTTT TRBV13 . TRBJ2-3 .
CSANRGQVEQYF TGCAGTGCTAACAGGGGGCAAGTCGAGCAGTACTTC TRBV20-1 many TRBJ2-7 TRBD1
CASSSWTGYGYTF TGTGCCAGCAGTTCCTGGACAGGGTATGGCTACACCTTC TRBV6-5 many TRBJ1-2 TRBD1
CATSQQGKSNEQFF TGTGCCACCAGTCAACAGGGAAAGAGCAATGAGCAGTTCTTC TRBV24-1 few TRBJ2-1 .
CSVPWGQGSYGYTF TGCAGCGTACCCTGGGGACAGGGATCCTATGGCTACACCTTC TRBV29-1 many TRBJ1-2 TRBD1
CASSPRTGMAYEQYF TGTGCCAGCAGTCCCCGGACAGGCATGGCCTACGAGCAGTACTTC TRBV12-3/TRBV12-4 few TRBJ2-7 TRBD1
CASSQVGGNQPQHF TGTGCCAGTAGTCAGGTTGGAGGCAATCAGCCCCAGCATTTT TRBV19 many TRBJ1-5 .
CASSESGGNSGTQYF TGCGCCAGCAGCGAAAGCGGGGGAAACTCCGGTACGCAGTATTTT TRBV4-1 . TRBJ2-3 TRBD2
CASRRTGTEEGYTF TGCGCCAGCAGGAGGACCGGGACAGAAGAGGGCTACACCTTC TRBV5-1 many TRBJ1-2 TRBD1
CASSLVSGDGQPQHF TGTGCCAGCAGCTTGGTATCAGGGGATGGTCAGCCCCAGCATTTT TRBV5-5 . TRBJ1-5 .
CASSPQISGNTIYF TGTGCCAGCTCACCGCAGATCTCTGGAAACACCATATATTTT TRBV18 . TRBJ1-3 .
CASRKRSSYNEQFF TGTGCCAGCAGAAAGCGGTCGTCCTACAATGAGCAGTTCTTC TRBV5-6 . TRBJ2-1 .
CASSLVAANTEAFF TGTGCCAGCAGCTTAGTGGCAGCAAACACTGAAGCTTTCTTT TRBV11-2 many TRBJ1-1 .
CASSLWDSSNQPQHF TGCGCCAGCAGCTTGTGGGACAGTAGCAATCAGCCCCAGCATTTT TRBV5-1 few TRBJ1-5 TRBD1
CASSPRPDSYNEQFF TGCGCCAGCAGCCCCCGGCCAGACAGTTACAATGAGCAGTTCTTC TRBV5-1 . TRBJ2-1 .
CASSGDRGLESPLHF TGTGCCAGCAGCGGCGACAGGGGGCTCGAGTCACCCCTCCACTTT TRBV5-4 many TRBJ1-6 TRBD1
CASGLWGAYSNQPQHF TGTGCTAGTGGTTTATGGGGGGCCTATAGCAATCAGCCCCAGCATTTT TRBV12-5 few TRBJ1-5 .
CASSYRVDYEQYF TGTGCCAGCAGTTACCGGGTAGACTACGAGCAGTACTTC TRBV12-3/TRBV12-4 many TRBJ2-7 .
CASSPITEAFF TGTGCCAGCAGCCCCATAACTGAAGCTTTCTTT TRBV11-2 many TRBJ1-1 .
CSARVSTNYGYTF TGCAGTGCTAGAGTGTCTACTAACTATGGCTACACCTTC TRBV20-1 many TRBJ1-2 .
CASSHYNEQFF TGCGCCAGCAGCCACTACAATGAGCAGTTCTTC TRBV4-1 many TRBJ2-1 .
CAISDVLGTTDTQYF TGTGCCATCAGTGACGTCCTAGGGACCACAGATACGCAGTATTTT TRBV10-3 many TRBJ2-3 .
CASSSPGSDEKLFF TGTGCCAGCAGCTCCCCAGGGAGCGATGAAAAACTGTTTTTT TRBV5-4 . TRBJ1-4 .
CASSQQGAGGELFF TGTGCCAGCAGCCAACAGGGGGCTGGGGGGGAGCTGTTTTTT TRBV3-1 few TRBJ2-2 TRBD1
CASSGGTGSSYNEQFF TGCGCCAGCAGCGGTGGCACAGGGAGCTCCTACAATGAGCAGTTCTTC TRBV5-1 many TRBJ2-1 .
CASSRPLAGGNSYEQYF TGCGCCAGCAGCCGTCCCTTAGCGGGGGGAAACTCCTACGAGCAGTACTTC TRBV4-1 many TRBJ2-7 TRBD2
CASSWTTGDYGYTF TGCGCCAGCAGCTGGACGACAGGGGACTATGGCTACACCTTC TRBV5-1 many TRBJ1-2 TRBD1
CASSPVGTNYGYTF TGCGCCAGCAGCCCGGTAGGGACTAACTATGGCTACACCTTC TRBV5-1 . TRBJ1-2 .
CASSKASGELFF TGTGCCAGCAGCAAGGCATCGGGGGAGCTGTTTTTT TRBV11-2 many TRBJ2-2 .
CSVEEWTENTEAFF TGCAGCGTTGAAGAATGGACAGAGAACACTGAAGCTTTCTTT TRBV29-1 many TRBJ1-1 .
CASSPATPPYEQYF TGTGCCAGTAGTCCGGCAACCCCGCCCTACGAGCAGTACTTC TRBV19 . TRBJ2-7 .
CASSLSGPGDTQYF TGTGCCAGCAGCTTGAGCGGGCCAGGGGATACGCAGTATTTT TRBV7-3 many TRBJ2-3 .
CSSSTGGETQYF TGCAGCTCTTCCACCGGGGGAGAGACCCAGTACTTC TRBV29-1 . TRBJ2-5 .
CASRPTGGTEAFF TGTGCCAGCAGGCCCACAGGGGGGACTGAAGCTTTCTTT TRBV12-3/TRBV12-4 many TRBJ1-1 TRBD1
CASSLVRRRQGFLDGYTF TGTGCCAGCAGCTTGGTTCGGCGGCGACAGGGATTCCTAGATGGCTACACCTTC TRBV5-4 . TRBJ1-2 TRBD1
CASSPTGGGNTGELFF TGTGCCAGCAGCCCCACCGGCGGGGGCAACACCGGGGAGCTGTTTTTT TRBV3-1 . TRBJ2-2 .
CASSLQGSSYNEQFF TGTGCCAGCAGCCTACAGGGAAGCTCCTACAATGAGCAGTTCTTC TRBV5-5 few TRBJ2-1 .
CASSQLSGNQPQHF TGTGCCAGCAGCCAACTTAGTGGCAATCAGCCCCAGCATTTT TRBV7-9 many TRBJ1-5 .
CASSTGPGAARRFF TGTGCCAGCAGCACCGGACCCGGGGCGGCACGGCGGTTCTTC TRBV7-3 many TRBJ2-1 .
CASSTSVRHRSDGYTF TGTGCCAGCAGCACGTCCGTGAGACACCGCTCGGATGGCTACACCTTC TRBV11-1 . TRBJ1-2 .
CASTKRGQYSPLHF TGTGCCAGCACCAAGAGGGGACAGTATTCACCCCTCCACTTT TRBV10-3 . TRBJ1-6 TRBD1